The sequence of this T cell receptor (beta chain) was determined in a study of blood T cell repertoires in COVID-19. On the study more broadly: Whether acute or convalescent, the COVID-19 samples came from the United States, Italy and Spain.

TCRdb's copy holds only in-frame clones and misses some; the assay was immunoSEQ multiplex PCR. The sample has under 300,000 clones, 88% seen once. Looked up from germline, CDR1 is SEHNR and CDR2 is FQNEAQ (reference sequence). The V gene end was trimmed by 4 bases and the J gene end by 1 base; junction bases not matched to a gene: 5. The CDR3 sequence is 15 residues long. This chain uses TRBV7-9 with TRBJ1-2, with 8 bases identical to TRBD1. The sequenced sample consisted of PBMCs or T cells enriched from blood (not recorded which). This TCR was recovered from a woman aged 45-59 years who had recovered from COVID-19. CDR3: CASSSDRVHNYGYTF. DNA for the CDR3: TGTGCCAGCAGCTCGGACAGGGTTCATAACTATGGCTACACCTTC.